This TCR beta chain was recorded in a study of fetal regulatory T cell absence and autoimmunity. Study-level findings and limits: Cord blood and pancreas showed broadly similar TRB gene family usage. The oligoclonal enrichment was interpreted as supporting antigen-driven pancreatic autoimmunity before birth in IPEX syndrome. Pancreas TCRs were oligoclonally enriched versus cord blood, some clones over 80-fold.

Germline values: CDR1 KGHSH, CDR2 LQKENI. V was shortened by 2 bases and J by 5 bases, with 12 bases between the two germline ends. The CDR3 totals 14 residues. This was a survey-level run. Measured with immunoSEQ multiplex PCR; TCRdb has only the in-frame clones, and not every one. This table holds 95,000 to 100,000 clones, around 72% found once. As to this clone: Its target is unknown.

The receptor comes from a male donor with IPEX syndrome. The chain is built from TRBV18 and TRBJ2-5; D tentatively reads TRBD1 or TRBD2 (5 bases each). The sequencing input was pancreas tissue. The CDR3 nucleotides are TGTGCCAGCTCACCAGGACGGGGCGGGGAGACCCAGTACTTC. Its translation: CASSPGRGGETQYF.